Listed here are 11 T cell receptor beta chains from one sample, sequenced in a study of blood T cell repertoires in COVID-19. Method: immunoSEQ multiplex PCR; TCRdb's copy keeps in-frame clones and lacks some. The table lists approximately 210,000 clones, around 91% of them singletons, with about 5% in the top ten. The sequencing input was peripheral blood. All receptors derive from a woman in her thirties or forties with acute or convalescent COVID-19.

This chain links TRBV14 with TRBJ1-1; D gene ambiguous. CDR1 is SGHDN and CDR2 is FVKESK in the germline V gene. The V and J ends lost 0 bases and 4 bases respectively, with 6 bases between them. There are 13 residues in the CDR3. The CDR3 DNA follows: TGTGCCAGCAGCCAAGACAGGCGCACTGAAGCTTTCTTT. It specifies CASSQDRRTEAFF.

This clone appeared a single time. The CDR3 DNA follows: TGTGCCAGCAGTTTGTCCGTAACTGAAGCTTTCTTT. Its protein product is CASSLSVTEAFF. This rearrangement joins TRBV28 to TRBJ1-1; unclear D gene. The CDR3 length is 12 residues. Germline V CDR1 and CDR2: MDHEN, SYDVKM. V was shortened by 3 bases and J by 5 bases, with 7 bases between the two germline ends.

This rearrangement joins TRBV7-8 to TRBJ2-5; maybe TRBD1 (6 bases). Germline CDR1 and CDR2: SGHVS and FQNEAQ. CDR3 length: 13 amino acids. Trimming took off 5 bases at V and 3 bases at J, with 10 bases between the two ends. CDR3 residues: CASSRDIKETQYF. For the CDR3, the DNA is TGTGCCAGCAGCCGGGACATAAAAGAGACCCAGTACTTC.

CDR3 coding DNA: TGTGCCACCAGTGTTGGTGGCGGAGGGGGCGCGCCCCAGCATTTT. Its protein product is CATSVGGGGGAPQHF. The chain carries TRBV24-1 and TRBJ1-5; 7 positions agree with TRBD1. This CDR3 contains 15 residues. From germline, CDR1 is KGHDR and CDR2 SFDVKD. V was pared by 5 bases and J by 9 bases, with 12 bases of the junction left unmatched.

The chain joins TRBV7-9 to TRBJ1-3; TRBD1 matches at 7 bases. The junction had 8 bases not matched to a gene; V was cut back by 1 base and J by 2 bases. Germline CDR1 and CDR2: SEHNR and FQNEAQ (reference sequence). The CDR3 runs 17 residues. As DNA, the CDR3 is TGTGCCAGCAGCTTAGATCGAGGGGGCTTCCCTGGAAACACCATATATTTT. Amino acids: CASSLDRGGFPGNTIYF.

This sequence joins TRBV12-3 or TRBV12-4 and TRBJ2-5, with D perhaps TRBD1 (5 bases). The ends were cut back, 3 bases at V and 2 bases at J, with 7 bases in the middle. CDR3 length: 13 residues. Here the CDR3 reads CASSFKGQETQYF. The CDR3 region has the DNA TGTGCCAGCAGTTTCAAGGGGCAAGAGACCCAGTACTTC.

This sequence joins TRBV25-1 and TRBJ2-5; 7 nucleotides agree with TRBD1. Germline CDR1 is MGHDK and CDR2 is SYGVNS. The CDR3 runs to 14 residues. V trimming: 1 base; J trimming: 3 bases; junction bases outside the gene matches: 2. In DNA form, the CDR3 reads TGTGCCAGCAGTGAATTAGGGGGCGAAGAGACCCAGTACTTC. The encoded protein is CASSELGGEETQYF.

This chain uses TRBV5-4 with TRBJ2-3; D gene uncertain. CDR1 and CDR2 (germline): SGHNT, YYREEE (reference sequence). The V and J ends lost 1 base and 4 bases respectively, with 10 bases between them. The CDR3 spans 14 residues. The CDR3 DNA follows: TGTGCCAGCAGCTTGCCTAGTTCGGCAGATACGCAGTATTTT. Amino acids: CASSLPSSADTQYF.

The V and J genes are TRBV4-1 and TRBJ2-5; 9 bases fit TRBD2. Germline V gene data show CDR1 as MGHRA and CDR2 as YSYEKL. V was clipped by 0 bases and J by 9 bases; unmatched bases: 11. The CDR3 extends over 16 amino acids. The DNA of the CDR3 is TGCGCCAGCAGCCAAGATTTTACTAGCGGGTTCATGGCCCAGTACTTC. It yields the protein CASSQDFTSGFMAQYF.

The chain is built from TRBV11-2 and TRBJ1-1, with D hard to call. The germline V gene has CDR1 SGHAT and CDR2 FQNNGV. The CDR3 is 15 residues long. V lost 1 base and J 3 bases, leaving 12 bases between the germline ends. DNA of the CDR3: TGTGCCAGCAGCTTAGGTAGAGTGGAGTACACTGAAGCTTTCTTT. It specifies CASSLGRVEYTEAFF.

The gene calls are TRBV6-1 and TRBJ2-7, with a weak D call TRBD1 (5 bases). The V gene lost 1 base and the J gene lost 7 bases, with 14 bases spanning the gap. Germline V CDR1 and CDR2: MNHNS, SASEGT. This CDR3 spans 14 amino acids. The CDR3 loop is CASSEDAGFLEQYV. In nucleotides, the CDR3 is TGTGCCAGCAGTGAAGACGCAGGGTTCTTGGAGCAGTACGTC.